This T cell receptor (beta chain) was sequenced during a study of blood T cell repertoires in COVID-19. On the study more broadly: Nucleic acid was either cDNA or gDNA, and it came from T cells, B-cell-depleted T cells, or PBMCs.

The V and J ends lost 6 bases and 0 bases respectively, with 6 bases between them. CDR3 length equals 14 residues. Germline CDR1 is SGHTA and CDR2 is FQGNSA. Cohort assignment relied on participant-reported clinical history. All exposed participants met a person with COVID-19 within 2 weeks before entering the study. Using immunoSEQ multiplex PCR, the repertoire was profiled, and TCRdb retains in-frame clones only, with some absent. Of a few hundred thousand clones listed, about 88% were seen once; the top ten hold less than 1.5%. Sequencing used PBMCs or T cells enriched from blood (not recorded which). The chain carries TRBV7-2 and TRBJ2-6; D is unresolved. The TCR comes from a woman aged 18 to 35 who had been exposed to COVID-19. As DNA, the CDR3 is TGTGCCAGCAGTCCCAGCTCTGGGGCCAACGTCCTGACTTTC. It codes for CASSPSSGANVLTF. Using reference TRBV7-2 and TRBJ2-6 for the parts outside the CDR3, the full variable domain is GAGVSQSPSNKVTEKGKDVELRCDPISGHTALYWYRQSLGQGLEFLIYFQGNSAPDKSGLPSDRFSAERTGGSVSTLTIQRTQQEDSAVYLCASSPSSGANVLTFGAGSRLTVL.